One sample yielded the 27 T cell receptor beta chains listed below, sequenced in a study of beta chain features in type 1 diabetes. What was sequenced were expressed TCRB transcripts, since all of the isolated RNA had been reverse transcribed. TCRdb's table, derived via immunoSEQ multiplex PCR, lists solely in-frame clones and lacks some. The data contain about 700,000 clones, under 15% of them seen just once; the ten biggest clones take up 0.022%. For these receptors, no antigen is known. Study findings and constraints: Shorter TCRB CDR3s, moderately but significantly so, marked every one of the four CD4+ subsets in Type 1 diabetes patients.

Sample: naive CD4+ T cells from blood. These receptors all come from a man aged 18 to 29 with type 1 diabetes.

This clone was picked up a small number of times. The chain carries TRBV5-4 and TRBJ2-5; perhaps TRBD1 as D (6 bases). Trimming removed 4 bases from V and 5 bases from J, with 18 bases in between. The V gene's germline CDR1 is SGHNT and CDR2 YYREEE (reference sequence). The CDR3 sequence is 15 residues long. The CDR3 loop reads CASSADQGTGETQYF. The CDR3 DNA sequence: TGTGCCAGCAGCGCAGATCAGGGGACCGGGGAGACCCAGTACTTC.

This clone was picked up a small number of times. The V call is TRBV6-1, the J call TRBJ1-3; D uncertain. The CDR3 runs 11 residues. From germline, CDR1 is MNHNS and CDR2 SASEGT. Trimming stripped 7 bases from V and 8 bases from J, with 9 bases between. CDR3 nucleotide sequence: TGTGCCAGCAAGCAGGAGGACACCATATATTTT. This codes for CASKQEDTIYF.

The rearrangement links TRBV2 to TRBJ2-2, with D perhaps matching TRBD1 (5 bases). CDR3 length: 12 residues. Germline V gene lookup returns CDR1 SNHLY and CDR2 FYNNEI. Between the trimmed V and J ends, which lost 8 bases and 7 bases, there was a span of 11 bases. CDR3 amino acids: CASGAEGGELFF. CDR3 bases: TGTGCCAGCGGGGCGGAAGGCGGGGAGCTGTTTTTT.

This chain uses TRBV10-3 with TRBJ2-3, with D perhaps matching TRBD2 (5 bases). This CDR3 comprises 15 residues. V was trimmed by 10 bases and J by 5 bases, leaving 22 bases between them. Germline V gives CDR1 ENHRY, CDR2 SYGVKD. For the CDR3, the DNA is TGTGCCAGCGCCCACGCCAACGGAGGAGGAGATACGCAGTATTTT. Its protein product is CASAHANGGGDTQYF.

This sequence joins TRBV18 and TRBJ1-1; D call uncertain. CDR1 KGHSH and CDR2 LQKENI come from the germline V gene. The length of the CDR3 is 13 residues. V was shortened by 4 bases and J by 5 bases, with 11 bases between the two germline ends. CDR3 sequence: CASSQSAGTEAFF. CDR3 DNA sequence: TGTGCCAGCTCACAGAGCGCGGGGACTGAAGCTTTCTTT.

This clone was detected a few times. The chain recombines TRBV5-1 with TRBJ2-5; a possible D gene is TRBD2 (6 bases). Trimming removed 4 bases at V and 2 bases at J, with 15 bases between. The CDR3 has 15 residues. Per germline, CDR1 SGHRS and CDR2 YFSETQ. The CDR3 here is CASSPGLKIQETQYF. For the CDR3, the DNA is TGCGCCAGCAGCCCGGGACTCAAGATTCAAGAGACCCAGTACTTC. The whole variable domain, remainder taken from reference TRBV5-1 and TRBJ2-5, is KAGVTQTPRYLIKTRGQQVTLSCSPISGHRSVSWYQQTPGQGLQFLFEYFSETQRNKGNFPGRFSGRQFSNSRSEMNVSTLELGDSALYLCASSPGLKIQETQYFGPGTRLLVL.

This clone was recorded a few times. The chain has TRBV15 and TRBJ1-6; D uncertain. The V and J ends lost 4 bases and 7 bases respectively, with 11 bases between them. From germline, CDR1 is LNHNV and CDR2 YYDKDF (reference sequence). The CDR3 is 14 amino acids. The CDR3 bases are TGTGCCACCAGCAAAGTCTCCGGCAATTCACCCCTCCACTTT. Its translation is CATSKVSGNSPLHF.

The V call is TRBV6-5, the J call TRBJ2-7; possibly TRBD1 for D (5 bases). Germline V gives CDR1 MNHEY, CDR2 SVGAGI. The V end was cut by 5 bases, the J end by 0 bases, with 11 bases between. The CDR3 has 14 residues. In DNA form, the CDR3 reads TGTGCCAGCAGTGCGACAGTTTCCTCCTACGAGCAGTACTTC. Its translation is CASSATVSSYEQYF.

This clone was recorded a few times. This chain uses TRBV10-3 with TRBJ1-2, with D possibly being TRBD1 (5 bases). The germline CDR1 and CDR2 sequences are ENHRY and SYGVKD. With 3 bases removed from V and 6 bases from J, the gap between germline ends came to 14 bases. CDR3 length: 14 residues. CDR3 region: CAISDGRVSDGYTF. CDR3 bases: TGTGCCATCAGTGATGGCAGGGTTTCAGATGGCTACACCTTC.

The chain joins TRBV5-6 to TRBJ1-4, with 7 bases identical to TRBD1. Germline CDR1 is SGHDT and CDR2 is YYEEEE. The CDR3 runs to 15 residues. The ends lost 4 bases at V and 6 bases at J; junction bases unmatched: 9. The CDR3 sequence is CASSPLGGADEKLFF. The CDR3 DNA is TGTGCCAGCAGCCCCCTAGGGGGCGCGGATGAAAAACTGTTTTTT.

This clone occurred a few times. The chain links TRBV18 to TRBJ1-6; D uncertain. The CDR3 has 16 residues. Trimming left V 2 bases short and J 0 bases short, with 8 bases between. The V gene's germline CDR1 is KGHSH and CDR2 LQKENI. CDR3 nucleotides: TGTGCCAGCTCACCAGGGCAGAGCTCCTATAATTCACCCCTCCACTTT. This sequence encodes CASSPGQSSYNSPLHF.

The CDR3 region has the DNA TGTGCCAGCAGCCGGGGGCAGGGTCGGCTTGGCTACACCTTC. As protein: CASSRGQGRLGYTF. The chain links TRBV5-8 to TRBJ1-2; TRBD1 is a possible D gene (6 bases). The V end lost 4 bases, the J end lost 7 bases, and 17 bases lay between the germline ends. CDR1 and CDR2 from the germline V gene are SGHTS and YDEGEE. The CDR3 has 14 residues.

This clone was seen only a few times. This chain uses TRBV25-1 with TRBJ2-2; D unresolved. Per germline, CDR1 MGHDK and CDR2 SYGVNS. Trimming stripped 6 bases from V and 0 bases from J, with 8 bases between. CDR3 length: 14 residues. CDR3 amino acids: CASRSYANTGELFF. The CDR3 bases are TGTGCCAGCAGAAGTTACGCGAACACCGGGGAGCTGTTTTTT.

V and J are TRBV4-1 and TRBJ1-2; 9 bases align to TRBD1. Trimming cost V 5 bases and J 1 base; bases outside gene matches: 11. The CDR3 runs 17 residues. Germline V CDR1 and CDR2: MGHRA, YSYEKL. The CDR3 region is CASSFTGTGILNYGYTF. As DNA, the CDR3 is TGCGCCAGCAGCTTTACCGGGACAGGGATACTTAACTATGGCTACACCTTC.

The chain recombines TRBV29-1 with TRBJ2-1; the D gene is possibly TRBD2 (6 bases). The CDR3 length is 10 residues. Germline CDR1 is SQVTM and CDR2 is ANQGSEA. Between the trimmed V and J ends, which lost 4 bases and 10 bases, there was a span of 8 bases. The CDR3 loop is CSVGGVEQFF. The DNA for the CDR3 is TGCAGCGTTGGGGGGGTCGAGCAGTTCTTC.

The chain combines TRBV7-3 with TRBJ1-1; D not resolved. Deletions cut 6 bases from V and 9 bases from J, with 17 bases between. Germline CDR1 is SGHTA and CDR2 is FQGTGA. This CDR3 contains 13 residues. CDR3 nucleotide sequence: TGTGCCAGCAGTGCCCCTCCCCACGAGAAAGCTTTCTTT. Its translation: CASSAPPHEKAFF.

This clone has a handful of counts. The chain has TRBV28 and TRBJ1-4; 8 bases are shared with TRBD1. In germline, CDR1 is MDHEN, CDR2 SYDVKM. V gave up 4 bases and J gave up 8 bases; unmatched junction bases: 6. The CDR3 has 14 residues. In DNA, the CDR3 is TGTGCCAGCAGTTCGCAGGGGGCGGAGGAAAAACTGTTTTTT. It is translated as CASSSQGAEEKLFF.

This clone has just a few counts. Other nucleotide sequences from this sample produce the same CDR3. The V call is TRBV30, the J call TRBJ2-1; no clear D. CDR1 and CDR2 from the germline V gene are GTSNPN and SVGIG (reference sequence). The V end was cut by 2 bases, the J end by 6 bases, with 8 bases between. This CDR3 spans 12 amino acids. This CDR3 is CAWSRTGNEQFF. The CDR3 region has the DNA TGTGCCTGGAGTAGGACGGGCAATGAGCAGTTCTTC.

This clone has just a few counts. CDR3 sequence (DNA): TGTGCCAGCAGCGAATTGACTAGCGGGGGGGCCTACAATGAGCAGTTCTTC. This sequence encodes CASSELTSGGAYNEQFF. The chain joins TRBV6-1 to TRBJ2-1; 14 bases agree with TRBD2. The length of the CDR3 is 17 residues. V lost 6 bases, J lost 2 bases, and 6 bases stayed unmatched. Germline CDR1 reads MNHNS; CDR2 reads SASEGT.

This clone was observed a handful of times. The chain uses TRBV9 and TRBJ1-2; possible D gene TRBD1, 6 bases. The germline V gene has CDR1 SGDLS and CDR2 YYNGEE. The CDR3 totals 15 residues. The V and J ends lost 4 bases and 0 bases respectively, with 13 bases between them. CDR3 nucleotides: TGTGCCAGCAGCCAAGAACAGGGAACTAACTATGGCTACACCTTC. It is translated as CASSQEQGTNYGYTF.

There are a few counts of this clone. This sequence joins TRBV25-1 and TRBJ1-2, with unresolved D. From germline, CDR1 is MGHDK and CDR2 SYGVNS. V lost 5 bases, J lost 0 bases, and 10 bases lay in between. There are 14 residues in the CDR3. This chain's CDR3 is CASSLSPTNYGYTF. In nucleotides, the CDR3 is TGTGCCAGCAGTCTCTCACCGACTAACTATGGCTACACCTTC.

This clone was detected a few times. The chain employs TRBV2 and TRBJ2-5, with D possibly matching TRBD2 (5 bases). Trimming left V 11 bases short and J 5 bases short, with 9 bases between. CDR3 length: 10 amino acids. Germline V lookup: CDR1 SNHLY, CDR2 FYNNEI. The CDR3 DNA reads as TGTGCCGGGGAGACGGAGACCCAGTACTTC. As protein: CAGETETQYF.

This clone was counted between two and nine times. The DNA for the CDR3 is TGTGCCAGCAGCTTATCGGATACGCAGTATTTT. Encoded protein: CASSLSDTQYF. The chain links TRBV7-6 to TRBJ2-3, with unresolved D. V shed 2 bases and J shed 6 bases, with 3 bases lying between them. From germline, CDR1 is SGHVS and CDR2 FNYEAQ. The CDR3 sequence is 11 residues long.

This clone was found a few times. The chain links TRBV5-1 to TRBJ2-5; D remains unclear. Between the trimmed V and J ends, which lost 0 bases and 1 base, there was a span of 10 bases. CDR3 length equals 15 residues. Germline V lookup: CDR1 SGHRS, CDR2 YFSETQ. The CDR3 nucleotides read TGCGCCAGCAGCTTGGGGCGCCGGCGCCAAGAGACCCAGTACTTC. Amino acid sequence: CASSLGRRRQETQYF.

This chain uses TRBV10-3 with TRBJ1-6, with D perhaps TRBD1 (6 bases). Germline-derived CDR1 and CDR2 are ENHRY and SYGVKD. V shed 7 bases and J shed 7 bases, with 11 bases lying between them. The CDR3 consists of 13 residues. The CDR3 sequence: CAITKGTNSPLHF. The CDR3 nucleotides read TGTGCCATCACGAAGGGGACAAATTCACCCCTCCACTTT.

V usage is TRBV30 and J usage is TRBJ2-5; 10 positions match TRBD1. The CDR3 loop spans 16 amino acids. Unmatched junction bases numbered 14, after V lost 7 bases and J lost 3 bases. The germline V gene encodes CDR1 GTSNPN and CDR2 SVGIG (reference sequence). DNA of the CDR3: TGTGCCTCCACCTCTATGGACAGGGGGGACAAAGAGACCCAGTACTTC. Protein: CASTSMDRGDKETQYF. The variable domain in full, with the rest retrieved from reference TRBV30 and TRBJ2-5, is SQTIHQWPATLVQPVGSPLSLECTVEGTSNPNLYWYRQAAGRGLQLLFYSVGIGQISSEVPQNLSASRPQDRQFILSSKKLLLSDSGFYLCASTSMDRGDKETQYFGPGTRLLVL.

This clone has just a few counts. The rearrangement joins TRBV6-1 to TRBJ1-3; D perhaps matches TRBD1 (5 bases). This CDR3 is built from 15 residues. V lost 10 bases to trimming and J lost 0 bases, with 16 bases between them. Germline CDR1 and CDR2: MNHNS and SASEGT. The CDR3 is CATSLQRGSGNTIYF. CDR3 sequence (DNA): TGTGCCACCTCGCTACAAAGGGGCTCTGGAAACACCATATATTTT.